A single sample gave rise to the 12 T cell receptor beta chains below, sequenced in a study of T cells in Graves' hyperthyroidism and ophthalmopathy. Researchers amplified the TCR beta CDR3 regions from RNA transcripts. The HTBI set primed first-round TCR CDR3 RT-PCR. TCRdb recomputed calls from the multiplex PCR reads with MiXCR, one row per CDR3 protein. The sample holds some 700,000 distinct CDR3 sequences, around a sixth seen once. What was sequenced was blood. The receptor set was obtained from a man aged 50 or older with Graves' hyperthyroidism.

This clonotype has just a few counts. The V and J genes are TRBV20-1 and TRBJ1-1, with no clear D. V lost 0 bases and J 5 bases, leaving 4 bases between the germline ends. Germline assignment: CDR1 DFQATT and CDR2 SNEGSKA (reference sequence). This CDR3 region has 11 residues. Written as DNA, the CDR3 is TGCAGTGCTAGAGAGGGAACTGAAGCTTTCTTT. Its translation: CSAREGTEAFF.

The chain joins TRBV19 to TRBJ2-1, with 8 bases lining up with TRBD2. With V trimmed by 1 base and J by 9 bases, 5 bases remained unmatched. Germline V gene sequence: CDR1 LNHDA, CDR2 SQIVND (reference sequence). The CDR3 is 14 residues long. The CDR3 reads CASSIGTSFGEQFF. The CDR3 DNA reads TGTGCCAGTAGTATAGGGACTAGCTTCGGTGAGCAGTTCTTC. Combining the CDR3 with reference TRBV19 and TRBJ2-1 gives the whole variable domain DGGITQSPKYLFRKEGQNVTLSCEQNLNHDAMYWYRQDPGQGLRLIYYSQIVNDFQKGDIAEGYSVSREKKESFPLTVTSAQKNPTAFYLCASSIGTSFGEQFFGPGTRLTVL.

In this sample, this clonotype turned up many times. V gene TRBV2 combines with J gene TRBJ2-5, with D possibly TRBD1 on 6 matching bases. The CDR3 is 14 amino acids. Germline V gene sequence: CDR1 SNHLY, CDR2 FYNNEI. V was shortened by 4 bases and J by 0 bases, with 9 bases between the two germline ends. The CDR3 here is CASSVQGNQETQYF. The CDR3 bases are TGTGCCAGCAGTGTTCAGGGGAACCAAGAGACCCAGTACTTC.

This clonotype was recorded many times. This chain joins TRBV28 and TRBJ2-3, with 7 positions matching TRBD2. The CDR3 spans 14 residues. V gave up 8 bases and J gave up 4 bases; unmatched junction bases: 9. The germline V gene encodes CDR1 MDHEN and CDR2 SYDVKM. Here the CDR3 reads CASARTSRPDTQYF. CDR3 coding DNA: TGTGCCAGCGCCCGGACTAGTAGGCCAGATACGCAGTATTTT.

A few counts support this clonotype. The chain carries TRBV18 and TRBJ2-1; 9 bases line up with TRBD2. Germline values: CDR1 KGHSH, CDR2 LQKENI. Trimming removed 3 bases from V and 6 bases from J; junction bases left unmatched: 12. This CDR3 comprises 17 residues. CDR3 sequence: CASSPARGRAGGNEQFF. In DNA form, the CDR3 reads TGTGCCAGCTCACCGGCCCGCGGGAGGGCCGGAGGCAATGAGCAGTTCTTC.

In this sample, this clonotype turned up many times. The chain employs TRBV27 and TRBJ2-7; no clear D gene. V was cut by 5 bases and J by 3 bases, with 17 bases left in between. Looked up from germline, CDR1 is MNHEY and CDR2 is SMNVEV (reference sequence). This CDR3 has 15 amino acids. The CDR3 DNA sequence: TGTGCCAGCAGTCCCCATCCAGAGAACTACTACGAGCAGTACTTC. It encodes CASSPHPENYYEQYF.

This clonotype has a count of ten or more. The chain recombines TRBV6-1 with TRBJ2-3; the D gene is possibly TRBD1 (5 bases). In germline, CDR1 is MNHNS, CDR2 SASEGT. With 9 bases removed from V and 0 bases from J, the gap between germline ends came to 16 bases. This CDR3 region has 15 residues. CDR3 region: CARGRGDPSTDTQYF. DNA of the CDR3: TGTGCCAGGGGGCGCGGAGACCCGAGCACAGATACGCAGTATTTT.

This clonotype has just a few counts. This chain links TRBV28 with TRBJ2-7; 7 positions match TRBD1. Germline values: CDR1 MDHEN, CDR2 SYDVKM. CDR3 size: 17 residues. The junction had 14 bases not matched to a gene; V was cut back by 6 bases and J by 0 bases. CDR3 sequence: CASSRLKRPGGSYEQYF. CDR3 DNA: TGTGCCAGCAGCCGCCTAAAGCGGCCAGGGGGCTCCTACGAGCAGTACTTC.

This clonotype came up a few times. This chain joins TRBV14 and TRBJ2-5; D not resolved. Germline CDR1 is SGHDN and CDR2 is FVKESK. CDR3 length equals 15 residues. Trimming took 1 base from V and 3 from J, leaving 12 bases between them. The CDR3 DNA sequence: TGTGCCAGCAGCCAAGTCTGGGCCGGTGAAGAGACCCAGTACTTC. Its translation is CASSQVWAGEETQYF.

CDR3 sequence reads: CASSPRGETNEKLFF. The DNA for the CDR3 is TGTGCCAGTAGTCCCAGAGGTGAAACTAATGAAAAACTGTTTTTT. The chain carries TRBV19 and TRBJ1-4; D remains unclear. The germline CDR1 and CDR2 sequences are LNHDA and SQIVND (reference sequence). Trimming shortened V by 5 bases and J by 1 base, and 11 bases separated the two germline ends. The CDR3 loop spans 15 amino acids.

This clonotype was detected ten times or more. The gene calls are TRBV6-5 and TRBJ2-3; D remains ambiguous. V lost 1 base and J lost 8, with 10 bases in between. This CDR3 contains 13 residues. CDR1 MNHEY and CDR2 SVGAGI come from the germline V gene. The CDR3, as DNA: TGTGCCAGCAGTTACTTGGGTTCCGCTACGCAGTATTTT. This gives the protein CASSYLGSATQYF.

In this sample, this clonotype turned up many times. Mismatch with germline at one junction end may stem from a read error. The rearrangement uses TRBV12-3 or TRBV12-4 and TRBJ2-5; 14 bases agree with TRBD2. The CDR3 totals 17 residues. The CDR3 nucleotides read TGTGCCAGCAGTCCGGGACTAGCGGGAGATCACCAAGGGACCCAGTACTTC. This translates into CASSPGLAGDHQGTQYF.